This record covers a single T cell receptor (beta chain). These data come from a study of blood T cell repertoires in COVID-19. The wider study: The origin of the acute and convalescent COVID-19 samples was the United States, Italy and Spain.

Original processing notes: Amplified reference gene primers provided the basis for estimating nucleated cell counts. Sequencing was performed with immunoSEQ multiplex PCR; in TCRdb, only in-frame clones are kept and a portion is missing. V, J and clone size are taken as reported in that table, and D and trimming were inferred from the DNA itself. Of 95,000 to 110,000 clones listed, roughly 90% were seen once; the top ten hold under 5.5%. Between the trimmed V and J ends, which lost 0 bases and 7 bases, there was a span of 13 bases. Germline assignment: CDR1 LGHNA and CDR2 YSLEER. The CDR3 is made up of 15 amino acids.

This receptor was obtained from a man in his forties with active or convalescent COVID-19. The genes are TRBV4-3 and TRBJ2-1; the D gene is possibly TRBD1 (6 bases). Sequenced material: peripheral blood. The CDR3 DNA sequence: TGCGCCAGCAGCCAAGATATAACAGGGCGGAATGAGCAGTTCTTC. It is translated as CASSQDITGRNEQFF.